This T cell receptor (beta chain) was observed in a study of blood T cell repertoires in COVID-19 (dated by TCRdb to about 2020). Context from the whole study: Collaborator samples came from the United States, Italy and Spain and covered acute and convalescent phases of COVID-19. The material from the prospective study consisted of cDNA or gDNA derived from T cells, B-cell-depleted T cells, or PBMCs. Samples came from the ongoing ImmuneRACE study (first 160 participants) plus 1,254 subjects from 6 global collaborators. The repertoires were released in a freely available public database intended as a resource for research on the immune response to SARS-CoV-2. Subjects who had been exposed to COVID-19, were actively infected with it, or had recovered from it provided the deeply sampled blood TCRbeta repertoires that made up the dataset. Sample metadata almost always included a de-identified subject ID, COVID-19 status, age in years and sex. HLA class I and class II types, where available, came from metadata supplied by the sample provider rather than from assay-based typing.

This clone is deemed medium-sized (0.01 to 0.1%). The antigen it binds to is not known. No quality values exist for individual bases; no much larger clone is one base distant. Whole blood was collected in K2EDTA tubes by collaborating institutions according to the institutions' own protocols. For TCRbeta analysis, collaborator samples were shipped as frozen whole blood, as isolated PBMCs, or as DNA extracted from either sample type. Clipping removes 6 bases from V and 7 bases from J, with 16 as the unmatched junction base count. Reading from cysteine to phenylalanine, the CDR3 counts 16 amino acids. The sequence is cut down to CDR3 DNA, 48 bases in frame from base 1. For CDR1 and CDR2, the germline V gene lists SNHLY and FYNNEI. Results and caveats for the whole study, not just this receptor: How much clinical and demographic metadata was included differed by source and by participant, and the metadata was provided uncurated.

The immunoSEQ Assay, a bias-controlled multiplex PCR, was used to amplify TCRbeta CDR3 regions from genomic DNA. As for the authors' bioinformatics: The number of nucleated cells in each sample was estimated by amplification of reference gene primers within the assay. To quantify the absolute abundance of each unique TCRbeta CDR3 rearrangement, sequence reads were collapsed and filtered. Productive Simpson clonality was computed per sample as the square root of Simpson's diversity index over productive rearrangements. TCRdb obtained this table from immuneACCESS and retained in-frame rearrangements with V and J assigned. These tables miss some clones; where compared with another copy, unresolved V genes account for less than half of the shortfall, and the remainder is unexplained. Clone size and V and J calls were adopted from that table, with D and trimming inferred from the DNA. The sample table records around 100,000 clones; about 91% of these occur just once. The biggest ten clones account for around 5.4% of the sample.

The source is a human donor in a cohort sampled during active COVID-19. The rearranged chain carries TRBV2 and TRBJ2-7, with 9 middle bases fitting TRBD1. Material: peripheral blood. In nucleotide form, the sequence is TGTGCCAGCAGGGATCTCCGGGACAGGGCGTCATGGGAGCAGTACTTC. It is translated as CASRDLRDRASWEQYF.